These 22 T cell receptor beta chains came from one sample sequenced in a study of blood T cell repertoires in COVID-19. Sequenced by immunoSEQ multiplex PCR; TCRdb stores in-frame clones only, minus some. The sample has 150,000 to 200,000 clones, around 79% seen once; the top ten hold 15% to 20%. The material sequenced was peripheral blood. The receptor set was obtained from a man aged 60 to 69 with active or convalescent COVID-19.

J is TRBJ2-1 and V is TRBV19; D ambiguous. Deletions cut 6 bases from V and 9 bases from J, with 6 bases between. Germline V gene lookup returns CDR1 LNHDA and CDR2 SQIVND (reference sequence). The CDR3 contains 10 residues. DNA of the CDR3: TGTGCCAGTAGAACTCCTGAGCAGTTCTTC. Translation: CASRTPEQFF.

V usage is TRBV7-8 and J usage is TRBJ2-3; 7 bases are shared with TRBD2. V was pared by 5 bases and J by 2 bases, with 7 bases of the junction left unmatched. CDR3 length: 15 residues. Per germline, CDR1 SGHVS and CDR2 FQNEAQ. The CDR3 DNA reads as TGTGCCAGCAGCCCCGTGGCGGGAGACACAGATACGCAGTATTTT. Protein sequence: CASSPVAGDTDTQYF.

This chain uses TRBV7-8 with TRBJ2-3, with a possible D match to TRBD2 (5 bases). V lost 4 bases to trimming and J lost 6 bases, with 8 bases between them. The CDR3 is 12 amino acids. Germline assignment: CDR1 SGHVS and CDR2 FQNEAQ. Written as DNA, the CDR3 is TGTGCCAGCAGCTACGGGGTGGATACGCAGTATTTT. It specifies CASSYGVDTQYF.

This clone was detected once. The rearrangement joins TRBV3-1 (or the pseudogene TRBV3-2) to TRBJ2-3; 12 nucleotides line up with TRBD2. With V trimmed by 4 bases and J by 4 bases, 15 bases remained unmatched. The CDR3 spans 19 residues. Germline assignment: CDR1 LGHDT and CDR2 YNNKEL (reference sequence). The CDR3 loop reads CASSPTPPTSGSSPDTQYF. DNA for the CDR3: TGTGCCAGCAGCCCGACACCTCCGACTAGCGGGAGTTCCCCAGATACGCAGTATTTT.

In this sample, this clone turned up a few times. The rearrangement joins TRBV12-5 to TRBJ1-5, with TRBD1 matching over 7 bases. Germline trimming cut 6 bases from V and 6 bases from J; bases unmatched to any gene: 5. The germline CDR1 and CDR2 sequences are LGHNT and FRNRAP. This CDR3 has 13 amino acids. The CDR3 region is CASGAGDSQPQHF. DNA for the CDR3: TGTGCTAGTGGGGCAGGGGACAGTCAGCCCCAGCATTTT.

The J gene is TRBJ2-1, the V gene TRBV29-1; 9 bases match TRBD2. The junction had 4 bases not matched to a gene; V was cut back by 4 bases and J by 0 bases. The CDR3 is made up of 15 amino acids. Germline CDR1 is SQVTM and CDR2 is ANQGSEA. As DNA, the CDR3 is TGCAGCGTTGGACTAGCGGATAGCTCCTACAATGAGCAGTTCTTC. Translated, it gives CSVGLADSSYNEQFF.

This clone was counted a few times. The chain has TRBV16 and TRBJ2-2; D gene uncertain. The CDR3 is 15 amino acids. Deletions cut 4 bases from V and 5 bases from J, with 14 bases between. Germline V gene data show CDR1 as KGHSY and CDR2 as FQNENV. The CDR3 region is CASSRRSLTTGELFF. DNA of the CDR3: TGTGCCAGCAGCCGTAGAAGTCTTACGACCGGGGAGCTGTTTTTT.

The chain combines TRBV7-2 with TRBJ2-1; TRBD2 matches at 12 bases. The V and J ends lost 5 bases and 12 bases, in that order; junction bases with no gene match: 14. CDR1 SGHTA and CDR2 FQGNSA come from the germline V gene. The CDR3 length is 16 residues. CDR3 bases: TGTGCCAGCAGCGAATCCGGTGGCCTAGCGGGAGGGGGGCAGTTCTTC. This sequence encodes CASSESGGLAGGGQFF.

V usage is TRBV27 and J usage is TRBJ2-7; 7 bases are a match to TRBD1. The CDR3 extends over 16 amino acids. Losses at the gene ends were 4 bases for V and 0 bases for J; bases not matched to a gene: 9. Germline V lookup: CDR1 MNHEY, CDR2 SMNVEV (reference sequence). The CDR3 spells CASSSGGVWGSYEQYF. CDR3 nucleotide sequence: TGTGCCAGCAGTTCAGGGGGAGTATGGGGCTCCTACGAGCAGTACTTC.

This chain uses TRBV6-1 with TRBJ2-3; possibly TRBD1 for D (6 bases). This CDR3 spans 15 amino acids. CDR1 is MNHNS, CDR2 SASEGT, per germline. V was pared by 2 bases and J by 1 base, with 10 bases between. The chain's CDR3 is CASSEWAGGTDTQYF. CDR3 coding DNA: TGTGCCAGCAGTGAATGGGCAGGGGGCACAGATACGCAGTATTTT.

The rearrangement links TRBV14 to TRBJ2-5, with 7 bases lining up with TRBD1. Per germline, CDR1 SGHDN and CDR2 FVKESK. The ends lost 4 bases at V and 2 bases at J; junction bases unmatched: 10. The CDR3 totals 16 residues. CDR3 sequence: CASSLLPGQQQETQYF. CDR3 sequence (DNA): TGTGCCAGCAGCCTCCTGCCGGGACAGCAACAAGAGACCCAGTACTTC.

This chain uses TRBV10-3 with TRBJ2-7, with D hard to call. The ends were cut back, 3 bases at V and 0 bases at J, with 9 bases in the middle. Germline V lookup: CDR1 ENHRY, CDR2 SYGVKD. The CDR3 has 14 residues. The CDR3 spells CAISEFGPSYEQYF. In DNA, the CDR3 is TGTGCCATCAGTGAATTTGGGCCCTCCTACGAGCAGTACTTC.

The chain is built from TRBV11-3 and TRBJ2-1, with 11 positions matching TRBD2. The ends lost 5 bases at V and 4 bases at J; junction bases unmatched: 7. Germline V gene data show CDR1 as SGHNT and CDR2 as YENEEA. There are 16 residues in the CDR3. The DNA for the CDR3 is TGTGCCAGCAGCCCGAGGACTAGCGGGCGATACAATGAGCAGTTCTTC. It codes for CASSPRTSGRYNEQFF.

V is TRBV28 and J is TRBJ2-3; 10 bases map to TRBD2. From germline, CDR1 is MDHEN and CDR2 SYDVKM. After removal of 6 bases from V and 5 bases from J, the junction contained 14 bases not matched to a gene. CDR3 size: 17 residues. CDR3 DNA: TGTGCCAGCAGCCGGGGGGCCCTAGCGGGAGTTGGAGATACGCAGTATTTT. Its protein product is CASSRGALAGVGDTQYF.

The V and J genes are TRBV7-6 and TRBJ2-2; 7 bases match TRBD1. The CDR3 consists of 14 residues. From germline, CDR1 is SGHVS and CDR2 FNYEAQ. V shed 3 bases and J 7 bases; nucleotides not matched to a gene: 5. The CDR3 DNA is TGTGCCAGCAGCTTTACAGGGGACGGCGGGGAGCTGTTTTTT. It codes for CASSFTGDGGELFF.

The chain couples TRBV7-7 to TRBJ2-2; 12 bases agree with TRBD2. Looked up from germline, CDR1 is SSHAT and CDR2 is FNYEAQ (reference sequence). Germline trimming cut 6 bases from V and 6 bases from J; bases unmatched to any gene: 5. The CDR3 runs 15 residues. CDR3 sequence (DNA): TGTGCCAGCAGTTCGGGACTAGCGGGCCCCGGGGAGCTGTTTTTT. This sequence encodes CASSSGLAGPGELFF.

The V and J genes are TRBV7-9 and TRBJ2-2; weak D call: TRBD1 (6 bases). This CDR3 has 15 residues. Trimming stripped 1 base from V and 5 bases from J, with 11 bases between. The germline CDR1 and CDR2 sequences are SEHNR and FQNEAQ (reference sequence). Here the CDR3 DNA reads TGTGCCAGCAGCTTAGATGCAGGGGAGACCGGGGAGCTGTTTTTT. Protein product: CASSLDAGETGELFF.

This clone was observed a single time. Here the CDR3 reads CASSDNWSMDTQYF. For the CDR3, the DNA is TGTGCCAGCAGCGATAACTGGAGCATGGATACGCAGTATTTT. J is TRBJ2-3 and V is TRBV14; no clear D gene. The V gene lost 5 bases and the J gene lost 6 bases, with 15 bases spanning the gap. The V gene's germline CDR1 is SGHDN and CDR2 FVKESK. This CDR3 comprises 14 residues.

V and J are TRBV24-1 and TRBJ2-7; D gene uncertain. The germline V gene has CDR1 KGHDR and CDR2 SFDVKD. Trimming took off 1 base at V and 6 bases at J, with 9 bases between the two ends. This CDR3 is 13 amino acids long. The CDR3 sequence is CATSDLSTREQYF. The DNA of the CDR3 is TGTGCCACCAGTGATTTATCGACACGCGAGCAGTACTTC.

This chain uses TRBV4-2 with TRBJ1-5; 7 bases fit TRBD1. The trim removed 2 bases at V and 6 bases at J, leaving 7 bases unmatched. The CDR3 runs 15 residues. Germline loops: CDR1 LGHNA, CDR2 YNFKEQ. The CDR3: CASSQQGGGSQPQHF. DNA for the CDR3: TGTGCCAGCAGCCAACAAGGAGGGGGCAGTCAGCCCCAGCATTTT.

The CDR3 sequence is CASSPRPGGRNEQFF. DNA of the CDR3: TGTGCCAGCTCACCACGACCGGGAGGGCGGAATGAGCAGTTCTTC. This chain connects TRBV18 to TRBJ2-1; 8 bases map to TRBD2. The CDR3 sequence is 15 residues long. Germline-derived CDR1 and CDR2 are KGHSH and LQKENI. J gave up 7 bases and V 1 base, and 6 bases lay outside the gene matches.

On this clone: Just one base apart from a much larger clone, this may be a read error. The J gene is TRBJ2-7, the V gene TRBV6-5; 11 bases are a match to TRBD2. V trimming: 6 bases; J trimming: 3 bases; junction bases outside the gene matches: 4. The CDR3 sequence is 14 residues long. The germline CDR1 and CDR2 sequences are MNHEY and SVGAGI. CDR3 sequence reads: CASRPGTSGYEQYF. Here the CDR3 DNA reads TGTGCCAGCAGACCCGGGACTAGCGGCTACGAGCAGTACTTC.